The rows below give T cell receptor beta chains drawn from one sample of a study of blood T cell repertoires in COVID-19. Method: immunoSEQ multiplex PCR; TCRdb's copy keeps in-frame clones and lacks some. The sample lists some 220,000 clones, around 80% occurring once. The sample was peripheral blood. These TCRs come from a human donor in a cohort sampled during active COVID-19. The CDR3 runs from the conserved cysteine through the conserved F or W. The D gene is left open where the match is weak. Clone size is stated in some rows and not others, as once, few, many or a class when expanded.

TRBJ2-7	15	-	once	TRBV28	TGTGCCAGCAGGTCCACCGGACAGCTACCTTACGAGCAGTACTTC	CASRSTGQLPYEQYF
TRBJ1-1	13	TRBD1	-	TRBV6-5	TGTGCCAGCAGTCGGACAGGCTCGGTGGGGGCTTTCTTT	CASSRTGSVGAFF
TRBJ2-5	14	-	-	TRBV18	TGTGCCAGCTCACCAGAGCAGGGTGGAGAGACCCAGTACTTC	CASSPEQGGETQYF
TRBJ1-2	15	-	few	TRBV27	TGTGCCAGCACCATATCCGGGACTGATAACTATGGCTACACCTTC	CASTISGTDNYGYTF
TRBJ1-3	14	-	-	TRBV28	TGTGCCAGCGCCGTACAGGACGAGAAAAACACCATATATTTT	CASAVQDEKNTIYF
TRBJ2-7	14	TRBD1	-	TRBV11-3	TGTGCCAGCAGCCAATGGACAGGGGACCACGAGCAGTACTTC	CASSQWTGDHEQYF
TRBJ1-2	15	TRBD1	once	TRBV6-2/TRBV6-3	TGTGCCAGCAGTTATTCCGGGACAGTCTTTTATGGCTACACCTTC	CASSYSGTVFYGYTF
TRBJ1-1	15	-	-	TRBV7-2	TGTGCCAGCAGCTTAGAGGCAGGGTGGGGCCCTGAAGCTTTCTTT	CASSLEAGWGPEAFF
TRBJ1-2	14	-	-	TRBV28	TGTGCCAGCAGTTTCGGGCAGGGGAGCTATGGCTACACCTTC	CASSFGQGSYGYTF
TRBJ2-3	15	TRBD2	-	TRBV3-1/TRBV3-2	TGTGCCAGCAGCCCCCTTAGCGGGAGCACAGATACGCAGTATTTT	CASSPLSGSTDTQYF
TRBJ1-4	14	TRBD1	-	TRBV6-5	TGTGCCAGCAGTCAGGACAGGGACTCCAAAAAACTGTTTTTT	CASSQDRDSKKLFF
TRBJ2-5	16	-	-	TRBV28	TGTGCCAGCAGTTTGGCGAGGGCCCTCAACCAAGAGACCCAGTACTTC	CASSLARALNQETQYF
TRBJ2-3	14	-	-	TRBV6-4	TGTGCCAGCAGCCCCCTGAGTTCCACAGATACGCAGTATTTT	CASSPLSSTDTQYF
TRBJ2-5	13	TRBD1	many	TRBV2	TGTGCCAGCATCCGGGACAGTCAAGAGACCCAGTACTTC	CASIRDSQETQYF
TRBJ1-4	14	TRBD1	-	TRBV27	TGTGCCAGCAGTTGGACGACAGGGAATGAAAAACTGTTTTTT	CASSWTTGNEKLFF
TRBJ2-1	15	TRBD1	-	TRBV5-1	TGCGCCAGCAGCTTGTGGGACAGGGAGGTAGAGGAGCAGTTCTTC	CASSLWDREVEEQFF
TRBJ2-1	15	TRBD1	-	TRBV11-2	TGTGCCAGCAGCTTACAACAGGGGACCTACAATGAGCAGTTCTTC	CASSLQQGTYNEQFF
TRBJ1-4	16	-	-	TRBV10-1	TGCGCCAGGCCCCCCGGGGGGTCTCGGACTAATGAAAAACTGTTTTTT	CARPPGGSRTNEKLFF
TRBJ1-4	14	-	few	TRBV7-9	TGTGCCAGCAGCCGACAGGTCGCCAATGAAAAACTGTTTTTT	CASSRQVANEKLFF
TRBJ2-1	15	-	few	TRBV6-2/TRBV6-3	TGTGCCAGCAGTTACGGAGAGCCTAGCTACAATGAGCAGTTCTTC	CASSYGEPSYNEQFF
TRBJ2-1	16	TRBD2	-	TRBV11-2	TGTGCCAGCAGGACTAGCGGGGGGGCCAACTACAATGAGCAGTTCTTC	CASRTSGGANYNEQFF
TRBJ2-7	13	TRBD1	-	TRBV12-3/TRBV12-4	TGTGCCAGCAGCCGGGACAGAAATTACGAGCAGTACTTC	CASSRDRNYEQYF
TRBJ2-3	13	-	-	TRBV11-3	TGTGCCAGCAGCTCTGGAGAGACGGATACGCAGTATTTT	CASSSGETDTQYF
TRBJ1-1	16	-	few	TRBV5-4	TGTGCCAGCAGCCCCCGGGGTACAGTGATGAACACTGAAGCTTTCTTT	CASSPRGTVMNTEAFF
TRBJ2-1	19	TRBD2	-	TRBV7-6	TGTGCCAGCAGCTTAGGACTAGCGGGGACCTCGAGCTCCTACAATGAGCAGTTCTTC	CASSLGLAGTSSSYNEQFF
TRBJ1-1	15	TRBD1	-	TRBV19	TGTGCCAGTAGTAAAGAACCAGGGGGGAACACTGAAGCTTTCTTT	CASSKEPGGNTEAFF
TRBJ2-2	15	TRBD2	-	TRBV6-2/TRBV6-3	TGTGCCAGCAGCCCACCCCCGGGGGGAACCGGGGAGCTGTTTTTT	CASSPPPGGTGELFF
TRBJ2-7	15	TRBD1	-	TRBV24-1	TGTGCCACCAGTGGAATAACGGCAGGGGGCGACGAGCAGTACTTC	CATSGITAGGDEQYF
TRBJ2-7	17	TRBD1	-	TRBV4-3	TGCGCCAGCAGCCAAGGGACAGGGCGGTGGTCGGCCTACGAGCAGTACTTC	CASSQGTGRWSAYEQYF
TRBJ2-3	16	TRBD1	-	TRBV11-2	TGTGCCAGCAGCTTAGATCCAGGGGGCATTGCAGATACGCAGTATTTT	CASSLDPGGIADTQYF
TRBJ1-1	15	TRBD1	-	TRBV4-1	TGCGCCAGCAGCCAAGGGGGGACAGGGTACACTGAAGCTTTCTTT	CASSQGGTGYTEAFF
TRBJ2-7	15	TRBD1	few	TRBV10-3	TGTGCCATCAGTGAGGTACGGGACAGGATCAACGAGCAGTACTTC	CAISEVRDRINEQYF
TRBJ2-1	15	-	-	TRBV24-1	TGTGCCACCAGTATCGAGGCGGGCCACTACAATGAGCAGTTCTTC	CATSIEAGHYNEQFF
TRBJ2-3	13	-	-	TRBV11-3	TGTGCCAGCAGCCCTCGGGTAGCAGATACGCAGTATTTT	CASSPRVADTQYF
TRBJ2-5	15	TRBD2	once	TRBV27	TGTGCCAGCAGTTTAACTAGCGGGAGCTTAGAGACCCAGTACTTC	CASSLTSGSLETQYF
TRBJ1-1	15	TRBD1	few	TRBV28	TGTGCCAGCAGTCCCGCCCCAGGACAGGACCTTCAAGCTTTCTTT	CASSPAPGQDLQAFF
TRBJ2-5	12	-	-	TRBV27	TGTGCCAGCAGGGGAGGTAGCGTGGCCCAGTACTTC	CASRGGSVAQYF
TRBJ2-3	16	TRBD2	-	TRBV5-1	TGCGCCAGCAGCTTCGGTGACGGACTAGCGGGGAATACGCAGTATTTT	CASSFGDGLAGNTQYF
TRBJ2-2	15	TRBD2	-	TRBV2	TGTGCCAGCAGTCTAGGGGCGCGGGGGACCGGGGAGCTGTTTTTT	CASSLGARGTGELFF
TRBJ2-7	14	TRBD2	-	TRBV7-2	TGTGCCAGCAGCTTCACTAGCGGGAGCTACGAGCAGTACTTC	CASSFTSGSYEQYF
TRBJ1-2	13	TRBD1	-	TRBV30	TGTGCCTGGGCCACACAGGGGGCGCGTGACTACACCTTC	CAWATQGARDYTF
TRBJ1-4	14	-	few	TRBV13	TGTGCCAGCAGCTTAGGACAAGATAATGAAAAACTGTTTTTT	CASSLGQDNEKLFF
TRBJ1-1	15	TRBD1	once	TRBV7-2	TGTGCCAGCAGCTTATTACAGGGGGCTGGTACTGAAGCTTTCTTT	CASSLLQGAGTEAFF
TRBJ2-7	16	-	-	TRBV21-1	TGTGCCAGCAGCAAAGGAGGGAGGGGACGGTCCTACGAGCAGTACTTC	CASSKGGRGRSYEQYF
TRBJ2-5	14	TRBD1	-	TRBV10-3	TGTGCCATCAGCGAGACAGGGTACGGGGAGACCCAGTACTTC	CAISETGYGETQYF
TRBJ2-5	15	TRBD2	-	TRBV5-1	TGCGCCAGCAGCTTGTCTAGCGGGGGAATGGAGACCCAGTACTTC	CASSLSSGGMETQYF
TRBJ2-5	16	-	-	TRBV25-1	TGTGCCAGCAGTGAGCGATGGAGGGGACGCGAAGAGACCCAGTACTTC	CASSERWRGREETQYF
TRBJ2-1	16	-	-	TRBV12-5	TGTGCTAGTGGTTTGAATACAGGCGGCATGTACAATGAGCAGTTCTTC	CASGLNTGGMYNEQFF
TRBJ1-4	15	-	few	TRBV7-9	TGTGCCAGCAGCTTATACGGCGGGACTAATGAAAAACTGTTTTTT	CASSLYGGTNEKLFF
TRBJ2-7	17	-	-	TRBV6-2/TRBV6-3	TGTGCCAGCAGTTATCCCCTCGGGGGAGGACTCCCCTACGAGCAGTACTTC	CASSYPLGGGLPYEQYF
TRBJ1-4	14	TRBD1	-	TRBV4-1	TGCGCCAGCAGCCCCCCGGGACAGAATGAAAAACTGTTTTTT	CASSPPGQNEKLFF
TRBJ2-3	14	-	few	TRBV3-1/TRBV3-2	TGTGCCAGCAGCCAAGTGGGGCGAACAGATACGCAGTATTTT	CASSQVGRTDTQYF
TRBJ2-7	12	-	-	TRBV7-2	TGTGCCAGCAGCTTATCGCGGAACGAGCAGTACTTC	CASSLSRNEQYF
TRBJ1-2	15	-	-	TRBV15	TGTGCCACCAGCAGAGGGAGGGGAGCCGGCTATGGCTACACCTTC	CATSRGRGAGYGYTF
TRBJ1-4	15	TRBD1	-	TRBV5-1	TGCGCCAGTAGAGGGACAGGGGGCACTAATGAAAAACTGTTTTTT	CASRGTGGTNEKLFF
TRBJ1-2	16	TRBD1	-	TRBV6-6	TGTGCCAGCAGTACCCGCCGGGAGGGGGCAAGTCGTGGCTACACCTTC	CASSTRREGASRGYTF
TRBJ1-4	15	-	-	TRBV18	TGTGCCAGCTCACCACGATTGGGGAGGGATGAAAAACTGTTTTTT	CASSPRLGRDEKLFF